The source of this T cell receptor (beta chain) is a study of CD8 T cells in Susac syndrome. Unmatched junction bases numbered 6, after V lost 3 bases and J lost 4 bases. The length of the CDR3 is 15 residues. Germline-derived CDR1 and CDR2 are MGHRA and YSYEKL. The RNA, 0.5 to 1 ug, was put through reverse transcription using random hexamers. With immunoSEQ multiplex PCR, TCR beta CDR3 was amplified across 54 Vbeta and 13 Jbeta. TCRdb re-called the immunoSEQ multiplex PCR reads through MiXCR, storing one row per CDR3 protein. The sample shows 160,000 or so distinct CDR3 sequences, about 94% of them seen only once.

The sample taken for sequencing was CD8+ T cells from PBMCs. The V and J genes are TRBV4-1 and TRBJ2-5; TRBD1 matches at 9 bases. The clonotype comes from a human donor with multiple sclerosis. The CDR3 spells CASSHRTGERETQYF. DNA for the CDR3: TGCGCCAGCAGCCACCGGACAGGGGAGAGAGAGACCCAGTACTTC.